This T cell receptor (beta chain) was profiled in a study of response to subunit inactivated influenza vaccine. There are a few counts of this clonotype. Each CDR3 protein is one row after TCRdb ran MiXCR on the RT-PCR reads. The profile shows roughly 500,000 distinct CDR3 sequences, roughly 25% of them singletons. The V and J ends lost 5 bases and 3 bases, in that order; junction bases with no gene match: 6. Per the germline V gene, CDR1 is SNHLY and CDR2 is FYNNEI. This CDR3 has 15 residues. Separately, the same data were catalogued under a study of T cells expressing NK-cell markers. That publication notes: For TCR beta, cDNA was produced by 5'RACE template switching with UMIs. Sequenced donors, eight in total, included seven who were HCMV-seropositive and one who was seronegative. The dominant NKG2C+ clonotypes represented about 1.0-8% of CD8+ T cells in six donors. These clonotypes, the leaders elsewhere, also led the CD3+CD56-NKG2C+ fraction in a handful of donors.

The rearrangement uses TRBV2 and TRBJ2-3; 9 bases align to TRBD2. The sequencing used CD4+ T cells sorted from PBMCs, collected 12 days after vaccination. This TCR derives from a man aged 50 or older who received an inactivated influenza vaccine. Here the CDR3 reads CASSRLTSGTDTQYF. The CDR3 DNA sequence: TGTGCCAGCAGTAGACTGACTAGCGGTACAGATACGCAGTATTTT.